These 5 T cell receptor beta chains share one sample of origin, sequenced in a study of T cells after yellow fever vaccination. TCRdb independently ran MiXCR on the 5' RACE reads; one entry per CDR3 protein. Of roughly 50,000 distinct CDR3 sequences in the sample, roughly 7.3% are singletons; the top ten hold 25% to 30%. The input for sequencing was CD8+ T cells sorted from PBMCs, taken roughly 15 days after the first yellow fever vaccination. These receptors originate from a man between 18 and 29 years old who received the YFV17D yellow fever vaccine.

The table lists this clonotype with many counts. The chain couples TRBV4-1 to TRBJ1-2, with D perhaps matching TRBD1 (6 bases). The germline V and J ends were trimmed by 0 bases and 3 bases, with 8 bases remaining between them. The CDR3 runs to 14 residues. Germline lookup yields CDR1 MGHRA and CDR2 YSYEKL. CDR3 region: CASSQDKGDYGYTF. The DNA for the CDR3 is TGCGCCAGCAGCCAAGATAAGGGGGACTATGGCTACACCTTC.

This clonotype was picked up many times. The gene calls are TRBV3-1 and TRBJ1-1, with 8 bases matching TRBD1. V gave up 6 bases and J gave up 0 bases; unmatched junction bases: 3. The CDR3 is 14 residues long. CDR1 is LGHDT, CDR2 YNNKEL, per germline (reference sequence). The DNA of the CDR3 is TGTGCCAGCAGTCGGACAGGGTTGAACACTGAAGCTTTCTTT. Translating it yields CASSRTGLNTEAFF.

V gene TRBV19 combines with J gene TRBJ2-1; 11 bases match TRBD1. The ends lost 5 bases at V and 6 bases at J; junction bases unmatched: 6. The CDR3 covers 15 residues. Germline V CDR1 and CDR2: LNHDA, SQIVND (reference sequence). The CDR3 loop reads CASSPGTGGGNEQFF. The DNA of the CDR3 is TGTGCCAGTAGTCCTGGGACAGGGGGTGGCAATGAGCAGTTCTTC. Full variable domain (missing parts from reference TRBV19 and TRBJ2-1): DGGITQSPKYLFRKEGQNVTLSCEQNLNHDAMYWYRQDPGQGLRLIYYSQIVNDFQKGDIAEGYSVSREKKESFPLTVTSAQKNPTAFYLCASSPGTGGGNEQFFGPGTRLTVL.

The chain carries TRBV11-2 and TRBJ2-5; D remains unclear. Deletions cut 8 bases from V and 5 bases from J, with 18 bases between. CDR3 size: 14 residues. The germline CDR1 and CDR2 sequences are SGHAT and FQNNGV. CDR3 in DNA: TGTGCCAGCGCGGCCGGGCCCCCCGGGGAGACCCAGTACTTC. It specifies CASAAGPPGETQYF.

This clonotype showed up many times. The V call is TRBV11-2, the J call TRBJ2-7; TRBD1 matches at 10 bases. The CDR3 runs to 18 residues. V lost 3 bases, J lost 3 bases, and 14 bases stayed unmatched. Germline V gene lookup returns CDR1 SGHAT and CDR2 FQNNGV. CDR3 loop: CASSFERQGAVGLYEQYV. In DNA form, the CDR3 reads TGTGCCAGCAGCTTTGAGAGACAGGGGGCCGTTGGTCTCTACGAGCAGTACGTC.